Described below is a single TCR beta chain sequence and its context. Its antigen remains unknown. This record belongs to a study of cytomegalovirus exposure and HLA in healthy donors. The study, taken as a whole, reports: In a later analysis, several top co-occurrence clusters appeared linked to parvovirus B19, influenza, CMV and Epstein-Barr virus. Later analysis identified a missense DCLRE1C variant that was linked to TCR beta V- and J-gene trimming. Earlier analysis looked at TCR beta V segments, and most were productive about 90% or about 30% of the time. In a later analysis, HLA-associated beta chains showed higher expansion and lower generation probabilities than comparable chains.

V lost 3 bases to trimming and J lost 8 bases; unmatched junction nucleotides: 5. This CDR3 contains 13 residues. In germline, CDR1 is SNHLY, CDR2 FYNNEI. PCR primers comprised 60 Vbeta and 13 Jbeta primers. Some clones are missing from TCRdb's copy, which holds only in-frame ones; the method was immunoSEQ multiplex PCR. Altogether some 120,000 clones are present, about 86% being singletons, with the ten largest covering 3% to 5%. This receptor was obtained from a woman aged 25 to 39 in good health and CMV-seronegative. What was sequenced was PBMCs. The gene calls are TRBV2 and TRBJ1-2; TRBD1 aligns across 8 bases. The CDR3 coding sequence is TGTGCCAGCAGTGAGCAGGGGGCCTGGGGCTACACCTTC. Its protein product is CASSEQGAWGYTF.